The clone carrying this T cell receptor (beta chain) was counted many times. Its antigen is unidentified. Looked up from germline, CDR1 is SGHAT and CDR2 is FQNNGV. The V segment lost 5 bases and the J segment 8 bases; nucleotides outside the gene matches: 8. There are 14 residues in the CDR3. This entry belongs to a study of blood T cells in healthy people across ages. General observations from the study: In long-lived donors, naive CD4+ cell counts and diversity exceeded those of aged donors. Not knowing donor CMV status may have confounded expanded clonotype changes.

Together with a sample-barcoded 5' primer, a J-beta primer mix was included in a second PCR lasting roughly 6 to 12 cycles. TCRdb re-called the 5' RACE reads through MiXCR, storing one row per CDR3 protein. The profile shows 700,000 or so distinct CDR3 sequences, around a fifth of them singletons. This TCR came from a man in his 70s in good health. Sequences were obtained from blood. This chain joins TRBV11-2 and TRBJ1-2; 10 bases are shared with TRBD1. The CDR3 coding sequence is TGTGCCAGCAGCGCGCTTGGGGACAGGGGAGGCTACACCTTC. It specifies CASSALGDRGGYTF.